A single sample is the source of the 5 T cell receptor beta chains below, sequenced in a study of T-cell reconstitution after alpha-beta-depleted transplantation in children. During its preparation, the TCRbeta library received unique molecular identifiers. TCRdb processed the PCR reads anew with MiXCR; each CDR3 protein has one entry. The table lists 600,000 to 700,000 distinct CDR3 sequences, around 13% of them singletons. The sample here was PBMCs, taken before TCRalphabeta/CD19-depleted stem cell transplant. The source of these receptors is a girl between 2 and 10 years old with congenital amegakaryocytic thrombocytopenia, due to receive a stem cell transplant.

This clonotype was observed a handful of times. Just one base apart from a much larger clone, this may be a read error. CDR3: CASSFDVGSAFF. The CDR3 region has the DNA TGCGCCAGCAGCTTTGATGTGGGTTCGGCTTTCTTT. The rearrangement links TRBV5-1 to TRBJ1-1; no firm D call. The CDR3 consists of 12 residues. V was cut by 2 bases and J by 11 bases, with 13 bases left in between. CDR1 is SGHRS and CDR2 is YFSETQ in the germline V gene.

This clonotype showed up just a few times. This chain connects TRBV7-9 to TRBJ2-4; D not certain. Trimming took off 1 base at V and 0 bases at J, with 7 bases between the two ends. The CDR3 is 15 residues long. The V gene's germline CDR1 is SEHNR and CDR2 FQNEAQ (reference sequence). The CDR3 DNA reads TGTGCCAGCAGCTTAGATGAAATAGCCAAAAACATTCAGTACTTC. Translated: CASSLDEIAKNIQYF.

This clonotype occurred many times. The chain employs TRBV5-1 and TRBJ2-1, with a possible D match to TRBD2 (6 bases). The CDR3 is 15 residues long. Deletions cut 4 bases from V and 3 bases from J, with 14 bases between. Germline assignment: CDR1 SGHRS and CDR2 YFSETQ. The CDR3: CASSLSRESYNEQFF. CDR3 coding DNA: TGCGCCAGCAGCCTATCTCGGGAGAGCTACAATGAGCAGTTCTTC. The complete variable domain, with remaining parts taken from reference TRBV5-1 and TRBJ2-1, reads KAGVTQTPRYLIKTRGQQVTLSCSPISGHRSVSWYQQTPGQGLQFLFEYFSETQRNKGNFPGRFSGRQFSNSRSEMNVSTLELGDSALYLCASSLSRESYNEQFFGPGTRLTVL.

This clonotype was counted many times. The V gene is TRBV10-3, the J gene TRBJ2-7; D possibly corresponds to TRBD1 (5 bases). This CDR3 contains 13 residues. Trimming cost V 5 bases and J 5 bases, with 13 bases left between them. Germline V gene sequence: CDR1 ENHRY, CDR2 SYGVKD. In nucleotides, the CDR3 is TGTGCCATCAGTCCCCCTTTAGGGGACGAGCAGTACTTC. Protein product: CAISPPLGDEQYF.

The chain is built from TRBV12-3 or TRBV12-4 and TRBJ2-7, with 8 bases fitting TRBD1. CDR3 length: 17 amino acids. Unmatched junction bases numbered 13, after V lost 6 bases and J lost 0 bases. In DNA form, the CDR3 reads TGTGCCAGCAGCCATTGGGGACGACAGGGGCCCTCCTACGAGCAGTACTTC. Encoded protein: CASSHWGRQGPSYEQYF.